This TCR beta chain was recorded in a study of glioma-infiltrating T cells after dendritic cell vaccination. Overall study: Dendritic cells derived from monocytes and pulsed with autologous tumor lysate formed the vaccine.

Germline loops: CDR1 WSHSY, CDR2 SAAADI. V was shortened by 6 bases and J by 2 bases, with 13 bases between the two germline ends. The CDR3 is 14 amino acids. Sequenced by immunoSEQ multiplex PCR; TCRdb stores in-frame clones only, minus some. The repertoire consists of tens of thousands of clones, with 75% to 85% occurring once and the leading ten covering about 10%. Selection required adequate fresh-frozen tumor tissue plus more than two years' survival data. V is TRBV10-2 and J is TRBJ1-1, with a tentative D call TRBD1 (6 bases). This sequence was found in a human donor with glioblastoma. Sequencing was performed on blood, taken before dendritic cell vaccination. In DNA, the CDR3 is TGCGCCAGCAGGCCCACAGGGCTTAACACTGAAGCTTTCTTT. It encodes CASRPTGLNTEAFF.